The clone carrying this TCR beta chain was detected a few times. Its antigen is unknown. CDR1 SEHNR and CDR2 FQNEAQ come from the germline V gene (reference sequence). The CDR3 consists of 13 residues. The V end was cut by 2 bases, the J end by 8 bases, with 12 bases between. This sample was included in a study of T cell repertoires and HLA-DP antigens. Study in general: Sorted CD137+CD4+ samples averaged about 220 ng DNA; pre-culture CD4+ samples, approximately 1,100 ng.

Negative selection yielded untouched CD4+ T cells of average 97.7% purity. General observations from the study: Naive and memory CD4+ cells were analysed together, not apart. Against one allele, clones undetected before culture averaged about 35%; against the other, around 50%.

TCRdb keeps only in-frame clones here, not all; method: immunoSEQ multiplex PCR. The sample has approximately 110,000 clones, nearly 95% seen once. Sequencing was performed on CD4+ T cells from PBMCs. The chain uses TRBV7-9 and TRBJ1-2, with unresolved D. The sequence came from a woman under 30 in good health and CMV-seronegative. CDR3 in DNA: TGTGCCAGCAGCTTAAGTCAGTCCTGGGGCTACACCTTC. It codes for CASSLSQSWGYTF.